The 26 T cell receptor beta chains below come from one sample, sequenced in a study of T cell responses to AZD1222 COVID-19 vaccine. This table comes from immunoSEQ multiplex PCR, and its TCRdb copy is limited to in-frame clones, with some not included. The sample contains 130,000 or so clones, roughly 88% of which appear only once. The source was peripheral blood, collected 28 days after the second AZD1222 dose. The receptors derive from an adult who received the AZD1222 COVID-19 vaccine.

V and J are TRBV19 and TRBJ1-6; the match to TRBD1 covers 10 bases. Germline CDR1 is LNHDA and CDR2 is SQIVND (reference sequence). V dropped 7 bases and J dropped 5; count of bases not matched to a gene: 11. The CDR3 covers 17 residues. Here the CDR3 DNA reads TGTGCCAGTAAAAACCCGGGACAGGGGCGTAATAATTCACCCCTCCACTTT. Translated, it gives CASKNPGQGRNNSPLHF. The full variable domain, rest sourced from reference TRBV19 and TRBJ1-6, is DGGITQSPKYLFRKEGQNVTLSCEQNLNHDAMYWYRQDPGQGLRLIYYSQIVNDFQKGDIAEGYSVSREKKESFPLTVTSAQKNPTAFYLCASKNPGQGRNNSPLHFGNGTRLTVT.

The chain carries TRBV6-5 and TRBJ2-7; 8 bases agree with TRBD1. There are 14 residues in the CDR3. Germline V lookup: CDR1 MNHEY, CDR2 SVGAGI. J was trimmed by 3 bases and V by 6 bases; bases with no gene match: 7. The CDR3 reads CASSTGGGYYEQYF. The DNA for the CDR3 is TGTGCCAGCAGCACAGGGGGTGGGTACTACGAGCAGTACTTC.

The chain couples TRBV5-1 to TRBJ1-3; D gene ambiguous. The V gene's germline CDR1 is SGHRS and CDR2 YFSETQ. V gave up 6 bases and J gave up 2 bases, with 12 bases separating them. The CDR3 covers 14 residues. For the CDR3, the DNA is TGCGCCAGCAAGGGAGGCACCGCTGGAAACACCATATATTTT. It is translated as CASKGGTAGNTIYF.

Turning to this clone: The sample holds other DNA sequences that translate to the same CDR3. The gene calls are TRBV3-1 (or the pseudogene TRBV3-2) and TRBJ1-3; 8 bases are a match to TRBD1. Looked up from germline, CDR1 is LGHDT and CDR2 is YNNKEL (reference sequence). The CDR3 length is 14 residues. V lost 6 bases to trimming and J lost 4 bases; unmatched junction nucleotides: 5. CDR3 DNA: TGTGCCAGCAGTCCCGGGACAGGAGGAAACACCATATATTTT. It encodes CASSPGTGGNTIYF.

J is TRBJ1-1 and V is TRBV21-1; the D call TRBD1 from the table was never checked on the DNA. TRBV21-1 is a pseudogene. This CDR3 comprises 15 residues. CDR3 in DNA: TGTGCCAGCAGCAAGGGCGGACAGGGTAACACTGAAGCTTTCTTT. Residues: CASSKGGQGNTEAFF.

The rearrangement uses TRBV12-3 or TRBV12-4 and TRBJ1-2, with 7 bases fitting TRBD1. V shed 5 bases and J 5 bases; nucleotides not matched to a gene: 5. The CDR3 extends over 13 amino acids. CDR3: CASSRHRGYGYTF. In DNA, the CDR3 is TGTGCCAGCAGTCGGCACAGGGGTTATGGCTACACCTTC.

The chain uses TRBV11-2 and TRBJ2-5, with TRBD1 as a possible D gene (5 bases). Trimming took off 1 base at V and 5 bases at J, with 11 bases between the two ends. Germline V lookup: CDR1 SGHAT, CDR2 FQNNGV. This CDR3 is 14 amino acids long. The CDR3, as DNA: TGTGCCAGCAGCTTAGGGACAATCGGTGAGACCCAGTACTTC. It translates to CASSLGTIGETQYF.

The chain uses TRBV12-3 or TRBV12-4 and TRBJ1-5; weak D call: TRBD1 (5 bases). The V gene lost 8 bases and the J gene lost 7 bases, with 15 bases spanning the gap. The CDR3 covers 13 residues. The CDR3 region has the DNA TGTGCCAGCGTCCCTGGGGGAGGGCAGCCCCAGCATTTT. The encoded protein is CASVPGGGQPQHF.

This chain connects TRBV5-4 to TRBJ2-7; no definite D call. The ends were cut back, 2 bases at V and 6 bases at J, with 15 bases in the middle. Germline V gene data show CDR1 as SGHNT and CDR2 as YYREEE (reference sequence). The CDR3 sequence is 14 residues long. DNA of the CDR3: TGTGCCAGCAGCTTAATAGTAGCTTCTACCGAGCAGTACTTC. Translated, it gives CASSLIVASTEQYF.

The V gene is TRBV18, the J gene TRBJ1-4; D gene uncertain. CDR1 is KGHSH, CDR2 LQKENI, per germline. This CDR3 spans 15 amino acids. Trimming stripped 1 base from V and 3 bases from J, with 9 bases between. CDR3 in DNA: TGTGCCAGCTCACCACTCCGTCAGCCTAATGAAAAACTGTTTTTT. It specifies CASSPLRQPNEKLFF.

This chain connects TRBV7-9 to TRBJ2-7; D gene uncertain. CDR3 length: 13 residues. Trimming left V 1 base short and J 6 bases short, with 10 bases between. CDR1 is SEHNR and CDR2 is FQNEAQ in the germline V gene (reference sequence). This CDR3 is CASSLVEVGEQYF. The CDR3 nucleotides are TGTGCCAGCAGCTTAGTAGAAGTCGGCGAGCAGTACTTC.

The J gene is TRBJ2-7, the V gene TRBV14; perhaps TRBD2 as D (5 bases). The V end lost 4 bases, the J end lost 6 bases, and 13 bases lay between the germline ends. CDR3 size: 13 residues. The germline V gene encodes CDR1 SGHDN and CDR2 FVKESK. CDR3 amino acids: CASSLFSAVEQYF. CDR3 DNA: TGTGCCAGCAGCCTATTTAGCGCCGTCGAGCAGTACTTC.

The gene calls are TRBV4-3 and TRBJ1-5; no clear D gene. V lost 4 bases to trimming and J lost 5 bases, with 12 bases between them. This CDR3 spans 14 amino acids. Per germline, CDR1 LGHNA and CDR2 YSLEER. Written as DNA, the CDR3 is TGCGCCAGCAGCCCCGGGGAGGGTTATCAGCCCCAGCATTTT. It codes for CASSPGEGYQPQHF.

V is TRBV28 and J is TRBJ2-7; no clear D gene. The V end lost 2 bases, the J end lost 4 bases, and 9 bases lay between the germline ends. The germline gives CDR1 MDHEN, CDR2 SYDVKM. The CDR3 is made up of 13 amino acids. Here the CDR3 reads CASSLTYHYEQYF. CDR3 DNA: TGTGCCAGCAGTTTAACGTACCATTACGAGCAGTACTTC. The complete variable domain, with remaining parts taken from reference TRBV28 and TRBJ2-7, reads DVKVTQSSRYLVKRTGEKVFLECVQDMDHENMFWYRQDPGLGLRLIYFSYDVKMKEKGDIPEGYSVSREKKERFSLILESASTNQTSMYLCASSLTYHYEQYFGPGTRLTVT.

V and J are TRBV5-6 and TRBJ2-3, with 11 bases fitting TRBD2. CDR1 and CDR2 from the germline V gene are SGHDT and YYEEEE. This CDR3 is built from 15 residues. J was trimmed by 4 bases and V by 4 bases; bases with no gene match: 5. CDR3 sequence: CASSPTGLAADTQYF. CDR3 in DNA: TGTGCCAGCAGCCCGACGGGACTAGCGGCAGATACGCAGTATTTT.

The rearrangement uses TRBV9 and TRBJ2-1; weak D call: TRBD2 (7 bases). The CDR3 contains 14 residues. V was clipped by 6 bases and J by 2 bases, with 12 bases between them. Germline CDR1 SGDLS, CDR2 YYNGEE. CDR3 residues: CASKREGAYNEQFF. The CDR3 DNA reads TGTGCCAGCAAAAGGGAGGGGGCCTACAATGAGCAGTTCTTC. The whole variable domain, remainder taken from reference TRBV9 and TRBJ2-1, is DSGVTQTPKHLITATGQRVTLRCSPRSGDLSVYWYQQSLDQGLQFLIQYYNGEERAKGNILERFSAQQFPDLHSELNLSSLELGDSALYFCASKREGAYNEQFFGPGTRLTVL.

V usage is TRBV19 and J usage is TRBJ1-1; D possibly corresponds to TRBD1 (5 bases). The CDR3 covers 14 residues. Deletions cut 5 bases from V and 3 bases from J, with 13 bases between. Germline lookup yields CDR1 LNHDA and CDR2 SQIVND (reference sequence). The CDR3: CASSGAVHDTEAFF. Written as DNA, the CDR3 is TGTGCCAGTAGTGGGGCGGTACACGACACTGAAGCTTTCTTT. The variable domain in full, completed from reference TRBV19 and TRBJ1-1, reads DGGITQSPKYLFRKEGQNVTLSCEQNLNHDAMYWYRQDPGQGLRLIYYSQIVNDFQKGDIAEGYSVSREKKESFPLTVTSAQKNPTAFYLCASSGAVHDTEAFFGQGTRLTVV.

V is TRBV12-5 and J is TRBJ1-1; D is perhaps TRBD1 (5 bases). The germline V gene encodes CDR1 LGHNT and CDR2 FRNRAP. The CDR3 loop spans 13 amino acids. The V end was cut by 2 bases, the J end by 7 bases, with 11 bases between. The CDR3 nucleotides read TGTGCTAGTGGTTTGAGGGACGGAGTTGAAGCTTTCTTT. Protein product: CASGLRDGVEAFF. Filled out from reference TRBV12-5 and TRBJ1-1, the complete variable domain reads DARVTQTPRHKVTEMGQEVTMRCQPILGHNTVFWYRQTMMQGLELLAYFRNRAPLDDSGMPKDRFSAEMPDATLATLKIQPSEPRDSAVYFCASGLRDGVEAFFGQGTRLTVV.

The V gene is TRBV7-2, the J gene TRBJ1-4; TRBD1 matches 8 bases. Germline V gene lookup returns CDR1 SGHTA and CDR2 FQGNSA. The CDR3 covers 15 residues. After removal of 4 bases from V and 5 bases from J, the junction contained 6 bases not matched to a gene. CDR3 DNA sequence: TGTGCCAGCAGCTCTACAGGGGGTATAAATGAAAAACTGTTTTTT. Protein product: CASSSTGGINEKLFF.

DNA for the CDR3: TGTGCCAGCAGTAAGCGGCCCACAGATACGCAGTATTTT. This encodes CASSKRPTDTQYF. The chain recombines TRBV12-3 or TRBV12-4 with TRBJ2-3, with D perhaps TRBD2 (5 bases). This CDR3 has 13 residues. Trimming cost V 5 bases and J 2 bases, with 8 bases left between them.

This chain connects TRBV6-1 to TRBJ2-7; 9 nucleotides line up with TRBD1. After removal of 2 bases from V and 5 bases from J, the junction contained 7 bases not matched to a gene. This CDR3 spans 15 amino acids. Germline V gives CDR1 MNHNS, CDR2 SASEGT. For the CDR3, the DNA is TGTGCCAGCAGTGAAATCTGGACAGGGGTTGACGAGCAGTACTTC. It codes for CASSEIWTGVDEQYF.

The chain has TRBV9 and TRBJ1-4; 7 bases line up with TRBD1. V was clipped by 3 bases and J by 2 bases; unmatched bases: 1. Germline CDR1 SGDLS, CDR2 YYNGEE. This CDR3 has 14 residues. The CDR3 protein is CASSATGTNEKLFF. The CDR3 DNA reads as TGTGCCAGCAGCGCGACAGGGACTAATGAAAAACTGTTTTTT.

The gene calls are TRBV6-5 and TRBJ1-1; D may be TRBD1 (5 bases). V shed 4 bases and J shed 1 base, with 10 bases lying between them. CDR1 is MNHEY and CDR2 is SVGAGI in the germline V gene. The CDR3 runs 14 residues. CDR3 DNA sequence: TGTGCCAGCAGTTTCAGGGAGGGGAACACTGAAGCTTTCTTT. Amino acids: CASSFREGNTEAFF.

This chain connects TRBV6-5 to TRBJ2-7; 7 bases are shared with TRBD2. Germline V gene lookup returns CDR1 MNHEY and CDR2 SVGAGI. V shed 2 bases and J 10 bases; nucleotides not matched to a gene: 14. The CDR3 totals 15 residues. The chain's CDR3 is CASSYLSGASSGQYF. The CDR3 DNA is TGTGCCAGCAGTTACCTCAGCGGGGCCAGCAGCGGTCAGTACTTC.

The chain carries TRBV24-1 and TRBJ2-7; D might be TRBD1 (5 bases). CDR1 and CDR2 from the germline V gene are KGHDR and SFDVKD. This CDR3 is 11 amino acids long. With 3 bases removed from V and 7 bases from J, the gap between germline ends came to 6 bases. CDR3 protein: CATSDGAEQYF. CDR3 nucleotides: TGTGCCACCAGTGATGGGGCAGAGCAGTACTTC.

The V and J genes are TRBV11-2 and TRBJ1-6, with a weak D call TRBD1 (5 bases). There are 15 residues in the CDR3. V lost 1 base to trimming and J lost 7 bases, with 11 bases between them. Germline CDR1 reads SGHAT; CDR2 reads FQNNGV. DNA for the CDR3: TGTGCCAGCAGCTTAGGAGCAGGGACGAATTCACCCCTCCACTTT. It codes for CASSLGAGTNSPLHF.